A single sample gave rise to the 18 T cell receptor beta chains below, sequenced in a study of a mutant IDH1 vaccine in newly diagnosed glioma. Time point in this sample: baseline, week 1 (first vaccination visit). Documented treatment: pre-vaccination baseline after standard-of-care therapy. Method: immunoSEQ multiplex PCR; TCRdb's copy keeps in-frame clones and lacks some. The data show about 98,000 clones, 70% to 90% seen once. Material: PBMCs, obtained from a glioma patient treated with radiotherapy, temozolomide or both. The receptors come from a woman in her 50s with glioma.

The chain employs TRBV28 and TRBJ2-1; unclear D gene. Germline values: CDR1 MDHEN, CDR2 SYDVKM. This CDR3 region has 13 residues. V lost 2 bases to trimming and J lost 5 bases, with 7 bases between them. In DNA, the CDR3 is TGTGCCAGCAGTTTAGATATTGACAATGAGCAGTTCTTC. It specifies CASSLDIDNEQFF.

The chain uses TRBV4-1 and TRBJ2-1; 8 bases agree with TRBD2. V was pared by 1 base and J by 0 bases, with 2 bases of the junction left unmatched. The CDR3 has 16 residues. Germline CDR1 reads MGHRA; CDR2 reads YSYEKL. The CDR3 loop reads CASSQVAGPSYNEQFF. The CDR3 DNA reads TGCGCCAGCAGCCAAGTAGCGGGGCCCTCCTACAATGAGCAGTTCTTC.

The DNA for the CDR3 is TGTGCCAGCAGCGTGGGCGGGGGCAATGAAAAACTGTTTTTT. Translated: CASSVGGGNEKLFF. The rearrangement joins TRBV9 to TRBJ1-4; the D gene is possibly TRBD1 (6 bases). The CDR3 length is 14 residues. The V end was cut by 2 bases, the J end by 5 bases, with 10 bases between. Germline V gene data show CDR1 as SGDLS and CDR2 as YYNGEE.

V is TRBV6-6 and J is TRBJ2-7; D is tentatively TRBD1 or TRBD2 (5 bases each). This CDR3 contains 15 residues. The V gene's germline CDR1 is MNHNY and CDR2 SVGAGI (reference sequence). Trimming removed 0 bases from V and 5 bases from J, with 14 bases in between. The CDR3 nucleotides are TGTGCCAGCAGTTACTCGGAATCGGGGCTCAACGAGCAGTACTTC. It encodes CASSYSESGLNEQYF.

This clone was detected once. The V gene is TRBV7-9, the J gene TRBJ2-1; D might be TRBD2 (6 bases). Trimming pared 5 bases from V and 6 bases from J, leaving 20 bases between. The CDR3 has 16 residues. Germline CDR1 reads SEHNR; CDR2 reads FQNEAQ (reference sequence). CDR3 in amino acids: CASSLVAVLGGNEQFF. CDR3 bases: TGTGCCAGCAGCCTCGTAGCGGTCCTGGGAGGCAATGAGCAGTTCTTC.

For the CDR3, the DNA is TGTGCCAGCAGCTTGGAACAGTCCAATCAGCCCCAGCATTTT. Residues: CASSLEQSNQPQHF. The chain carries TRBV5-5 and TRBJ1-5; D gene uncertain. Germline V gene sequence: CDR1 SGHKS, CDR2 YYEKEE (reference sequence). Trimming removed 0 bases from V and 3 bases from J, with 7 bases in between. This CDR3 is built from 14 residues.

The chain employs TRBV10-2 and TRBJ2-2; D might be TRBD1 or TRBD2, each matching 5 bases. CDR1 is WSHSY, CDR2 SAAADI, per germline. The CDR3 has 15 residues. Trimming stripped 9 bases from V and 5 bases from J, with 19 bases between. The CDR3: CASKAYRTGTGELFF. Here the CDR3 DNA reads TGCGCCAGTAAAGCCTACAGGACGGGGACCGGGGAGCTGTTTTTT.

This chain joins TRBV7-8 and TRBJ2-7, with no clear D. There are 14 residues in the CDR3. V dropped 2 bases and J dropped 0 bases, with 8 bases sitting between them. Germline CDR1 SGHVS, CDR2 FQNEAQ. CDR3 loop: CASSLIGYSYEQYF. CDR3 in DNA: TGTGCCAGCAGCTTAATAGGCTACTCCTACGAGCAGTACTTC.

This clone appeared a few times. V is TRBV4-1 and J is TRBJ1-2, with a tentative D call TRBD1 (5 bases). In germline, CDR1 is MGHRA, CDR2 YSYEKL. This CDR3 region has 16 residues. With 0 bases removed from V and 9 bases from J, the gap between germline ends came to 20 bases. The CDR3 loop reads CASSQEGTRQTARYTF. The CDR3 bases are TGCGCCAGCAGCCAAGAAGGGACTAGACAGACTGCTCGCTACACCTTC.

The genes are TRBV7-9 and TRBJ2-7; D is perhaps TRBD2 (6 bases). This CDR3 region has 13 residues. Trimming cost V 1 base and J 6 bases, with 10 bases left between them. Germline V gives CDR1 SEHNR, CDR2 FQNEAQ (reference sequence). The CDR3 nucleotides are TGTGCCAGCAGCTTAGGGAGGGCCGGCGAGCAGTACTTC. Translated, it gives CASSLGRAGEQYF.

The genes are TRBV6-6 and TRBJ2-1; 14 bases are a match to TRBD2. Germline CDR1 reads MNHNY; CDR2 reads SVGAGI (reference sequence). J was trimmed by 3 bases and V by 6 bases; bases with no gene match: 4. The CDR3 is 16 amino acids. The CDR3 spells CASRGLAGEYYNEQFF. DNA for the CDR3: TGTGCCAGCAGGGGACTAGCGGGAGAGTACTACAATGAGCAGTTCTTC.

The rearrangement joins TRBV2 to TRBJ1-3; 8 bases map to TRBD1. CDR3 length: 17 amino acids. V gave up 7 bases and J gave up 0 bases; unmatched junction bases: 11. Germline CDR1 reads SNHLY; CDR2 reads FYNNEI. The CDR3 protein is CASNGDRSQSSGNTIYF. The DNA of the CDR3 is TGTGCCAGCAACGGGGACAGGTCCCAAAGCTCTGGAAACACCATATATTTT.

This chain joins TRBV29-1 and TRBJ2-7; 10 bases match TRBD2. The CDR3 loop spans 14 amino acids. Germline loops: CDR1 SQVTM, CDR2 ANQGSEA. After removal of 4 bases from V and 4 bases from J, the junction contained 7 bases not matched to a gene. CDR3 sequence: CSVALAGYWYEQYF. The CDR3, as DNA: TGCAGCGTTGCACTAGCGGGATACTGGTACGAGCAGTACTTC.

The chain carries TRBV7-9 and TRBJ1-1, with 7 bases aligning to TRBD1. V dropped 4 bases and J dropped 0; count of bases not matched to a gene: 8. The CDR3 loop spans 16 amino acids. CDR1 SEHNR and CDR2 FQNEAQ come from the germline V gene (reference sequence). The CDR3 spells CASSSRGGQLNTEAFF. CDR3 DNA: TGTGCCAGCAGCTCTCGGGGGGGACAGTTGAACACTGAAGCTTTCTTT.

This chain connects TRBV9 to TRBJ1-5; 8 bases fit TRBD1. Germline V gene lookup returns CDR1 SGDLS and CDR2 YYNGEE. This CDR3 has 16 residues. J lost 4 bases, V lost 0 bases, and 6 bases had no gene match. This CDR3 is CASSVDGTGINQPQHF. The CDR3 DNA follows: TGTGCCAGCAGCGTAGATGGGACAGGCATTAATCAGCCCCAGCATTTT. Together with reference TRBV9 and TRBJ1-5, the CDR3 gives the full variable domain: DSGVTQTPKHLITATGQRVTLRCSPRSGDLSVYWYQQSLDQGLQFLIQYYNGEERAKGNILERFSAQQFPDLHSELNLSSLELGDSALYFCASSVDGTGINQPQHFGDGTRLSIL.

This chain uses TRBV2 with TRBJ1-5, with D possibly being TRBD1 (6 bases). Trimming took 3 bases from V and 5 from J, leaving 11 bases between them. The CDR3 is 14 residues long. The germline gives CDR1 SNHLY, CDR2 FYNNEI. The CDR3 DNA reads TGTGCCAGCAGTGAGGGGCAGGGGTATCAGCCCCAGCATTTT. Translated: CASSEGQGYQPQHF.

The chain joins TRBV5-1 to TRBJ2-5; 8 bases align to TRBD2. Germline V gene sequence: CDR1 SGHRS, CDR2 YFSETQ. This CDR3 spans 16 amino acids. The V and J ends lost 2 bases and 2 bases, in that order; junction bases with no gene match: 8. CDR3 nucleotide sequence: TGCGCCAGCAGCTTTGGGCTAGCGGGCGTACAAGAGACCCAGTACTTC. Residues: CASSFGLAGVQETQYF.

This chain joins TRBV9 and TRBJ2-5; D is undetermined. Germline V gene sequence: CDR1 SGDLS, CDR2 YYNGEE. The CDR3 loop spans 14 amino acids. V was clipped by 0 bases and J by 4 bases, with 10 bases between them. CDR3 nucleotide sequence: TGTGCCAGCAGCGTAGAAAAGGAGTCAGAGACCCAGTACTTC. It translates to CASSVEKESETQYF.